This T cell receptor (beta chain) was profiled in a study of control samples from healthy donors and cancer patients. Data came from immunoSEQ multiplex PCR; TCRdb stores just in-frame clones and leaves some out. The sample gives about 150,000 clones, over 85% of which show up once; approximately 5.7% is in the top ten. This clone was recorded once. The length of the CDR3 is 14 residues. Trimming removed 1 base from V and 4 bases from J, with 8 bases in between. From germline, CDR1 is SEHNR and CDR2 FQNEAQ (reference sequence). The clonotype was recovered from a man between 18 and 29 years old in good health. The V and J genes are TRBV7-9 and TRBJ1-5; TRBD1 is a possible D gene (6 bases). The sequencing input was blood. CDR3 nucleotides: TGTGCCAGCAGCTTAGGAGGGGGGAATCAGCCCCAGCATTTT. Protein product: CASSLGGGNQPQHF.